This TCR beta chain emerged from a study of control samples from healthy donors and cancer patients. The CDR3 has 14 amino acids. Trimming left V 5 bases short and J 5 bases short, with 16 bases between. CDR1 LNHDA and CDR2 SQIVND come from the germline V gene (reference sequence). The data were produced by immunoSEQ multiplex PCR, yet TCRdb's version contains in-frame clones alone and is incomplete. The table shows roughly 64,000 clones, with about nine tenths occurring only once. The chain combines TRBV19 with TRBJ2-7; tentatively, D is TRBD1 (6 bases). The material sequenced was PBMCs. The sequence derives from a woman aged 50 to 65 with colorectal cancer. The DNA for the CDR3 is TGTGCCAGTAGTGTTGACAGGCATCAGGACGAGCAGTACTTC. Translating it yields CASSVDRHQDEQYF.